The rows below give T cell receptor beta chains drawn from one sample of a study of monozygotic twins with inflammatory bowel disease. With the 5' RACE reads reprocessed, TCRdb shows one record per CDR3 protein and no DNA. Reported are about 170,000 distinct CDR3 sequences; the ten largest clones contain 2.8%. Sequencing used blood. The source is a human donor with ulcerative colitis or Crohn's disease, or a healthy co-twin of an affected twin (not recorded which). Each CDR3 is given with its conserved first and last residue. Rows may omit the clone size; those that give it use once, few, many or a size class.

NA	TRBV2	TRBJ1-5	CASRVQGSGNQPQHF
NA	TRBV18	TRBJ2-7	CASSREIGGKEQYF
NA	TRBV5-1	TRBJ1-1	CASSRTENTEAFF
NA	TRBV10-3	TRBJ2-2	CAIKVEDGELFF
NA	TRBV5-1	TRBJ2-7	CASSASGTGVRNEQYF
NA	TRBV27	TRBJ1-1	CASSLRTGRNTEAFF
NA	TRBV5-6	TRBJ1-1	CASSWGQGEAFF
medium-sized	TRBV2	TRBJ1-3	CASRIDRDVLGNTIYF
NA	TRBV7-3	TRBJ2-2	CASSLLGLQGSNTGELFF
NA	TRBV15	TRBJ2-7	CATSRDRGGAYEQYF
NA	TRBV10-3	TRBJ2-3	CAISGHRAVSTDTQYF
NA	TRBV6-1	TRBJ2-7	CASIPLDRGSYEQYF
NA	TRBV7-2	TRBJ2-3	CASSLVTTDTQYF
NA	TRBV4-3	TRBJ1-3	CASSQEWGSGGNTIYF
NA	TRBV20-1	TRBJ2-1	CSARGSGTGPYNEQFF
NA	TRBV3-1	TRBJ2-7	CASSPLAGAQEQYF
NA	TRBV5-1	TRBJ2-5	CASSYSGEETQYF
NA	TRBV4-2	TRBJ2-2	CASSQVKGELFF
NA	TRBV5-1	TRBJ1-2	CASSLDVRGLGGYTF
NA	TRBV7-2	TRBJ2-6	CASSLPASGANVLTF
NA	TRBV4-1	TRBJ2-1	CASSTPEVTGANNEQFF
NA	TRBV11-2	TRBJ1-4	CASSFGQGEEKLFF
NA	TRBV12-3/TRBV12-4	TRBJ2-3	CASSQGQSTDTQYF
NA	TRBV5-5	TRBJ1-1	CASSLVGGITEAFF
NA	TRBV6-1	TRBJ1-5	CASSPRTGFAFNQPQHF
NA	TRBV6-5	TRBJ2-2	CASSPGGIGELFF
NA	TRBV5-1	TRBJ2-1	CASSLVDRGYNEQFF
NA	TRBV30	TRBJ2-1	CAWSVLGRHVYNEQFF
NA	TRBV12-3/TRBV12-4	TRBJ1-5	CASSSPHRGPSNQPQHF
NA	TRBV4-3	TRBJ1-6	CASSQGPSDNSPLHF
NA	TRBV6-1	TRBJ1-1	CASSLQVHTEAFF
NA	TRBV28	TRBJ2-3	CASSRTGADTQYF
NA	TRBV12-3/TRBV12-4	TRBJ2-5	CASRIGETQYF
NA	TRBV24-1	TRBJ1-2	CATSDRGQGGHGYTF
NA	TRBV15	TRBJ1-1	CATSRDGGNPEAFF
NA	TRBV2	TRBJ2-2	CASSMTGGNTGELFF
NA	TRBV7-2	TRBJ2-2	CASSFERDRWRTGELFF
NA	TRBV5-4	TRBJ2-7	CASSLGQGRTYEQYF
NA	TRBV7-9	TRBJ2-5	CASSPLTGSGETQYF
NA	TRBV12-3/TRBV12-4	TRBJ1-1	CASSVDRVTEAFF
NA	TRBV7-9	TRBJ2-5	CASSLDGGGTETQYF
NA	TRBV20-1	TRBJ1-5	CSARGGQPQHF
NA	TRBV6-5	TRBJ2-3	CASSYSGGTDTQYF
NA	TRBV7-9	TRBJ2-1	CASSDGAVSYNEQFF
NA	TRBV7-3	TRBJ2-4	CASSPDSSKNIQYF
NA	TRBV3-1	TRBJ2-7	CASSQRQGSYEQYF
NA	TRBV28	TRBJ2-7	CASSLSRVVYEQYF
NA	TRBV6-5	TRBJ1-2	CASSYSKLTGNYGYTF
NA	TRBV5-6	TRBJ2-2	CASCARLTNTGELFF
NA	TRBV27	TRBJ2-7	CASSLDRGPLEQYF
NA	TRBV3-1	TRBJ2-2	CASSPSEGRETGELFF
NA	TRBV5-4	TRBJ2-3	CASSLRTSGRTDTQYF
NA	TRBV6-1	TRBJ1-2	CASKPGQGAGYGYTF